Below are 5 T cell receptor beta chains sequenced from a single sample in a study of response to subunit inactivated influenza vaccine. TCRdb called the RT-PCR reads again in MiXCR, with one record for every CDR3 protein. This table has 450,000 to 500,000 distinct CDR3 sequences, roughly 11% appearing once. The input for sequencing was PBMCs from blood, taken 35 to 45 days after vaccination. These TCRs come from a man in his fifties who received an inactivated influenza vaccine.

This clonotype was detected only a few times. This sequence joins TRBV28 and TRBJ2-2, with D possibly being TRBD1 (6 bases). Deletions cut 2 bases from V and 8 bases from J, with 18 bases between. Germline CDR1 and CDR2: MDHEN and SYDVKM. The CDR3 covers 16 residues. CDR3 loop: CASSLRQALFPGELFF. The DNA of the CDR3 is TGTGCCAGCAGTTTACGACAGGCCCTCTTTCCGGGGGAGCTGTTTTTT.

This clonotype was counted between two and nine times. J is TRBJ2-5 and V is TRBV12-3 or TRBV12-4; D possibly corresponds to TRBD1 (5 bases). CDR3 length: 14 residues. V lost 5 bases and J 2 bases, leaving 12 bases between the germline ends. CDR3 in amino acids: CASSDVRDQETQYF. CDR3 DNA sequence: TGTGCCAGCAGTGATGTCAGGGATCAAGAGACCCAGTACTTC.

The rearrangement uses TRBV5-1 and TRBJ2-5, with 8 bases fitting TRBD1. CDR3 length: 15 residues. The germline V gene has CDR1 SGHRS and CDR2 YFSETQ. V was clipped by 3 bases and J by 2 bases; unmatched bases: 6. As DNA, the CDR3 is TGCGCCAGCAGCTACGGGACAGGAAATCAAGAGACCCAGTACTTC. Amino acid sequence: CASSYGTGNQETQYF.

This clonotype occurred a few times. The chain has TRBV24-1 and TRBJ2-1; 7 nucleotides agree with TRBD2. The trim removed 5 bases at V and 10 bases at J, leaving 7 bases unmatched. This CDR3 spans 13 amino acids. Per germline, CDR1 KGHDR and CDR2 SFDVKD. The CDR3 sequence is CATSGGRGTEQFF. The CDR3 DNA is TGTGCCACCAGTGGGGGGAGGGGAACGGAGCAGTTCTTC.

This clonotype was observed a handful of times. This CDR3 is CASRSSGQGWGYTF. The DNA for the CDR3 is TGTGCCAGCAGATCGAGTGGACAGGGATGGGGCTACACCTTC. The V call is TRBV12-3 or TRBV12-4, the J call TRBJ1-2; 8 positions match TRBD1. CDR3 length: 14 amino acids. V trimming: 6 bases; J trimming: 8 bases; junction bases outside the gene matches: 11.